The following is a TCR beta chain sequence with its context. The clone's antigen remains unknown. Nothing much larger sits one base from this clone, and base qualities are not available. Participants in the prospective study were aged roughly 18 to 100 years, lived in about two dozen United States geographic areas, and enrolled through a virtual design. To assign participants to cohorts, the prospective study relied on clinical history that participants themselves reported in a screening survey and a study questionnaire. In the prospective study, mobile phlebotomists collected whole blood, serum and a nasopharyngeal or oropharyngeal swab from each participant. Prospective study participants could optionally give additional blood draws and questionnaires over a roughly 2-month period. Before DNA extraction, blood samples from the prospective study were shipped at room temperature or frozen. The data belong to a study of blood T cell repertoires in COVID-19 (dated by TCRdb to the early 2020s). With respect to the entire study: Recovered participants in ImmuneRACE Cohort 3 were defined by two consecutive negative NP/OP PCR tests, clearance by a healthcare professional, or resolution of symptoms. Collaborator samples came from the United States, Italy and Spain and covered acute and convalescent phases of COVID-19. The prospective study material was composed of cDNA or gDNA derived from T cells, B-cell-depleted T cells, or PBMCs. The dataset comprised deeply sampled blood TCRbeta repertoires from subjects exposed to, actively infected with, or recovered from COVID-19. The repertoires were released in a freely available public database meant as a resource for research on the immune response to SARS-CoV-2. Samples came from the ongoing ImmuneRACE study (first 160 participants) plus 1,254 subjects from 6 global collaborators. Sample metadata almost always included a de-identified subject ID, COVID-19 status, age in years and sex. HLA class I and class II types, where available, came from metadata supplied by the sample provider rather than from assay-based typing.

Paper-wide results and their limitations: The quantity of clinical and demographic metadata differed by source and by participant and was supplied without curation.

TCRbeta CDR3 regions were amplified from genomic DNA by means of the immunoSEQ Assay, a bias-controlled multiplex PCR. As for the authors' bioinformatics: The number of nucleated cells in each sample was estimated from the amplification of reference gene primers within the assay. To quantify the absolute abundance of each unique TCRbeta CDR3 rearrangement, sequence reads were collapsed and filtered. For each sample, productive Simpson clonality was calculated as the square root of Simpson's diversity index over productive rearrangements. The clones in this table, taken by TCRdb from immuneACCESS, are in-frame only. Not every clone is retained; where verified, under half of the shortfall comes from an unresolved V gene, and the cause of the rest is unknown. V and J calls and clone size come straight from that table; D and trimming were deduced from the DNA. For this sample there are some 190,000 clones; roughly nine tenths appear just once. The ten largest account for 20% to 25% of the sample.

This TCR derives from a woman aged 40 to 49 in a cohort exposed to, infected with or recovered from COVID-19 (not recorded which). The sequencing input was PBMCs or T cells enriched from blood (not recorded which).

CDR3 region: CASSLGRSRSYEQYF. Read as DNA, the sequence is TGTGCCAGCAGCTTAGGTAGATCCCGATCCTACGAGCAGTACTTC. The V and J genes are TRBV7-8 and TRBJ2-7, with the identity of the D gene unclear. The CDR3 covers 15 residues, taking in both the cysteine and the phenylalanine. Only CDR3 DNA is held: 45 bases, read in frame from base 1. Between the V and J ends, shortened by 1 base and 1 base respectively, the junction contains 11 bases. CDR1 is given as SGHVS and CDR2 as FQNEAQ, both from the germline V gene.